A single sample gave rise to the 13 T cell receptor beta chains below, sequenced in a study of blood T cell repertoires in COVID-19. The repertoire was sequenced with immunoSEQ multiplex PCR; TCRdb's copy has only in-frame clones and lacks some. The data show around 110,000 clones, approximately 84% seen once. Sequences were obtained from peripheral blood. The receptors originated from a human donor in a cohort sampled during active COVID-19.

V usage is TRBV11-2 and J usage is TRBJ2-5; D might be TRBD1 (6 bases). V dropped 1 base and J dropped 0 bases, with 9 bases sitting between them. Germline V gene sequence: CDR1 SGHAT, CDR2 FQNNGV. This CDR3 spans 15 amino acids. The CDR3 DNA follows: TGTGCCAGCAGCTTAGTTCAGGGGTACCAAGAGACCCAGTACTTC. Translating it yields CASSLVQGYQETQYF. Together with reference TRBV11-2 and TRBJ2-5, the CDR3 gives the full variable domain: EAGVAQSPRYKIIEKRQSVAFWCNPISGHATLYWYQQILGQGPKLLIQFQNNGVVDDSQLPKDRFSAERLKGVDSTLKIQPAKLEDSAVYLCASSLVQGYQETQYFGPGTRLLVL.

The chain is built from TRBV7-9 and TRBJ1-2; no clear D. Trimming stripped 5 bases from V and 4 bases from J, with 11 bases between. The germline gives CDR1 SEHNR, CDR2 FQNEAQ (reference sequence). There are 13 residues in the CDR3. CDR3 protein: CASSVDGIYGYTF. As DNA, the CDR3 is TGTGCCAGCAGCGTAGACGGGATCTATGGCTACACCTTC.

The chain recombines TRBV4-2 with TRBJ2-6; D possibly corresponds to TRBD2 (5 bases). V lost 5 bases and J lost 3, with 11 bases in between. The germline V gene encodes CDR1 LGHNA and CDR2 YNFKEQ. CDR3 size: 15 residues. CDR3 region: CASSRTEVGANVLTF. The DNA for the CDR3 is TGTGCCAGCAGCAGGACTGAGGTTGGGGCCAACGTCCTGACTTTC.

This rearrangement joins TRBV11-2 to TRBJ1-2, with 7 bases lining up with TRBD1. Per germline, CDR1 SGHAT and CDR2 FQNNGV. V was pared by 5 bases and J by 7 bases, with 10 bases of the junction left unmatched. The CDR3 extends over 14 amino acids. CDR3 DNA: TGTGCCAGCAGCGGGTTAACAGGGGCCGGTGGCTACACCTTC. It encodes CASSGLTGAGGYTF.

The V and J genes are TRBV18 and TRBJ2-4, with D unclear. V was cut by 0 bases and J by 0 bases, with 9 bases left in between. This CDR3 has 16 residues. Germline CDR1 and CDR2: KGHSH and LQKENI. The CDR3 DNA sequence: TGTGCCAGCTCACCACCAAGCGCCCTAGCCAAAAACATTCAGTACTTC. It encodes CASSPPSALAKNIQYF.

The V and J genes are TRBV5-6 and TRBJ1-4, with TRBD1 matching over 7 bases. V lost 4 bases, J lost 0 bases, and 6 bases stayed unmatched. This CDR3 has 16 amino acids. The germline V gene has CDR1 SGHDT and CDR2 YYEEEE. The CDR3 sequence: CASSRGQISTNEKLFF. The CDR3, as DNA: TGTGCCAGCAGCCGGGGACAGATATCAACTAATGAAAAACTGTTTTTT.

This sequence joins TRBV2 and TRBJ2-3; TRBD2 is a possible D gene (6 bases). There are 20 residues in the CDR3. Trimming removed 5 bases at V and 1 base at J, with 28 bases between. Germline lookup yields CDR1 SNHLY and CDR2 FYNNEI. The CDR3 bases are TGTGCCAGCAGTAGTACGGGGCGCAGATGGACCACGGGGGGCACAGATACGCAGTATTTT. This gives the protein CASSSTGRRWTTGGTDTQYF. The full variable domain, completed using reference TRBV2 and TRBJ2-3, is EPEVTQTPSHQVTQMGQEVILRCVPISNHLYFYWYRQILGQKVEFLVSFYNNEISEKSEIFDDQFSVERPDGSNFTLKIRSTKLEDSAMYFCASSSTGRRWTTGGTDTQYFGPGTRLTVL.

V is TRBV15 and J is TRBJ2-7; possibly TRBD1 for D (7 bases). This CDR3 is 16 amino acids long. Trimming stripped 0 bases from V and 6 bases from J, with 18 bases between. Germline CDR1 and CDR2: LNHNV and YYDKDF (reference sequence). The CDR3 here is CATSRDGGGKPSEQYV. The CDR3 nucleotides are TGTGCCACCAGCAGAGACGGAGGGGGCAAACCTTCCGAGCAGTACGTC.

Many counts were recorded for this clone. The chain employs TRBV3-1 (or the pseudogene TRBV3-2) and TRBJ2-7; D is undetermined. Between the trimmed V and J ends, which lost 2 bases and 4 bases, there was a span of 9 bases. The CDR3 totals 13 residues. Germline V gene sequence: CDR1 LGHDT, CDR2 YNNKEL (reference sequence). The CDR3 protein is CASSQQFGYEQYV. CDR3 sequence (DNA): TGTGCCAGCAGCCAACAATTCGGGTACGAGCAGTACGTC.

The chain employs TRBV5-1 and TRBJ2-3, with 9 bases lining up with TRBD2. The germline V gene encodes CDR1 SGHRS and CDR2 YFSETQ. This CDR3 comprises 16 residues. J lost 6 bases, V lost 6 bases, and 14 bases had no gene match. In nucleotides, the CDR3 is TGCGCCAGCACCAAAGGGGCTAGCGGGACGGGGGATACGCAGTATTTT. This encodes CASTKGASGTGDTQYF.

The chain recombines TRBV5-5 with TRBJ2-7, with 10 bases identical to TRBD2. J lost 5 bases, V lost 5 bases, and 7 bases had no gene match. Germline V CDR1 and CDR2: SGHKS, YYEKEE (reference sequence). There are 14 residues in the CDR3. The CDR3: CASSFGLAVNEQYF. In nucleotides, the CDR3 is TGTGCCAGCAGTTTTGGACTAGCGGTGAACGAGCAGTACTTC.

DNA for the CDR3: TGTGCCAGCCGGAACAGGGAACTTACGACTGAAGCTTTCTTT. Translation: CASRNRELTTEAFF. J is TRBJ1-1 and V is TRBV28; a possible D gene is TRBD1 (6 bases). From germline, CDR1 is MDHEN and CDR2 SYDVKM. V dropped 8 bases and J dropped 5 bases, with 18 bases sitting between them. This CDR3 has 14 amino acids. Full variable domain (outside the CDR3, taken from reference TRBV28 and TRBJ1-1): DVKVTQSSRYLVKRTGEKVFLECVQDMDHENMFWYRQDPGLGLRLIYFSYDVKMKEKGDIPEGYSVSREKKERFSLILESASTNQTSMYLCASRNRELTTEAFFGQGTRLTVV.

The V call is TRBV21-1, the J call TRBJ2-4; the table's D gene call, TRBD1, was not cross checked with the DNA. TRBV21-1 is deemed a pseudogene. CDR3 length: 17 amino acids. CDR3 nucleotides: TGTGCCAGGGGGGGACAGGGATCGAGAAAGGCCAAAAACATTCAGTACTTC. Translated, it gives CARGGQGSRKAKNIQYF.